These T cell receptor beta chains were read from a single sample in a study of blood T cell repertoires in COVID-19. Produced via immunoSEQ multiplex PCR; TCRdb's table is partial and in-frame only. Of some 80,000 clones detected, roughly 82% appear once; the ten largest clones hold 7% to 9.5%. Sequencing was performed on peripheral blood. The receptors stem from a human donor in a cohort sampled during active COVID-19. The CDR3 runs from the conserved cysteine through the conserved F or W. Each record gives: D gene, V gene, J gene, CDR3 DNA, CDR3 protein. A D gene is named only where the DNA matches it firmly.

NA	TRBV19	TRBJ1-4	TGTGCCAGTTCCCGGGACATTGATTTTGCAACTAATGAAAAACTGTTTTTT	CASSRDIDFATNEKLFF
TRBD1	TRBV12-3/TRBV12-4	TRBJ2-7	TGTGCCAGCAGTATTTCAGGGGGTAACGAGCAGTACTTC	CASSISGGNEQYF
TRBD2	TRBV7-2	TRBJ2-4	TGTGCCAGCAGCTTAGTGTCTAGCGGGGGGGCTAAGGTCAAAAACATTCAGTACTTC	CASSLVSSGGAKVKNIQYF
TRBD1	TRBV2	TRBJ2-7	TGTGCCAGCAGTACTCGACAGGGGGTTTCCTACGAGCAGTACTTC	CASSTRQGVSYEQYF
TRBD2	TRBV5-4	TRBJ2-7	TGTGCCAGCAGCTTGGACGCGGGGGGGCCCAACGAGCAGTACTTC	CASSLDAGGPNEQYF
TRBD1	TRBV28	TRBJ1-4	TGTGCCAGCAGTACAGGGGGAGAAGCTAATGAAAAACTGTTTTTT	CASSTGGEANEKLFF
NA	TRBV4-2	TRBJ2-1	TGTGCCAGCAGCCAGGAACCTCGGGGTGGCTCCTACAATGAGCAGTTCTTC	CASSQEPRGGSYNEQFF
NA	TRBV7-9	TRBJ2-7	TGTGCCAGCAGCATGGACAGCTACTACGAGCAGTACTTC	CASSMDSYYEQYF
TRBD2	TRBV25-1	TRBJ2-7	TGTGCCAGCAGGGGGACTAGCGGAACCTACGAGCAGTACTTC	CASRGTSGTYEQYF
TRBD1	TRBV5-1	TRBJ2-7	TGCGCCAGCAGCACGACACGGGCCAGGGGGACCTACGAGCAGTACTTC	CASSTTRARGTYEQYF